This T cell receptor beta chain stems from a study of cytomegalovirus exposure and HLA in healthy donors. Findings and limits, study-wide: CMV serostatus was the only immune exposure information that was available.

V shed 3 bases, J shed 8 bases, and the junction held 18 bases outside the gene matches. CDR3 length equals 20 residues. From germline, CDR1 is KGHSH and CDR2 LQKENI. 60 Vbeta and 13 Jbeta primers were used in PCR. Sequenced by immunoSEQ multiplex PCR; TCRdb stores in-frame clones only, minus some. The data contain about 92,000 clones, 65% to 85% of them singletons. As for this clone: The antigen is not known.

The TCR sequence derives from a man aged 18-30 years in good health and CMV-seronegative. The J gene is TRBJ2-2, the V gene TRBV18; 13 bases align to TRBD2. Sequencing was done on a sample of PBMCs. The DNA of the CDR3 is TGTGCCAGCTCACCCAACCACGGGACTAGCGGGGCCCCTCCACGAGGGGAGCTGTTTTTT. Its protein product is CASSPNHGTSGAPPRGELFF.